This TCR beta chain was sequenced for a study of regulatory T cells in long-lasting Graves disease. Study-wide results and caveats: TRBV28, TRBJ1-2 and TRBJ2-5 emerged as the favored segments in persistent disease.

Described time point: newly diagnosed GD, antithyroid drugs for less than 3 months. Scientists built the TCR library using RNA that was extracted from PBMCs. To make TCR beta libraries, researchers used iRepertoire HTBI primers and Arm-PCR of CDR3 regions. TCRdb ran MiXCR on the multiplex PCR reads and lists one entry per CDR3 protein. The data hold about 540,000 distinct CDR3 sequences, with roughly 14% observed a single time. Points on this clonotype: Its target is unknown.

There are 13 residues in the CDR3. The V end lost 1 base, the J end lost 3 bases, and 9 bases lay between the germline ends. Germline V CDR1 and CDR2: SQVTM, ANQGSEA. These records were also assigned to another study, of T cells in Graves' hyperthyroidism and ophthalmopathy.

This clonotype was sampled from a young man with Graves disease. The source material was peripheral blood mononuclear cells (PBMCs), sampled at new diagnosis, from a patient treated with antithyroid drugs. The gene calls are TRBV29-1 and TRBJ1-2, with TRBD1 as a possible D gene (5 bases). CDR3 nucleotide sequence: TGCAGCGTTGAAGTTCAGGGAGACTATGGCTACACCTTC. This translates into CSVEVQGDYGYTF. The variable domain in full, completed from reference TRBV29-1 and TRBJ1-2, reads SAVISQKPSRDICQRGTSLTIQCQVDSQVTMMFWYRQQPGQSLTLIATANQGSEATYESGFVIDKFPISRPNLTFSTLTVSNMSPEDSSIYLCSVEVQGDYGYTFGSGTRLTVV.